These T cell receptor beta chains were read from a single sample in a study. TCRdb used MiXCR to reprocess the 5' RACE reads, holding one entry per CDR3 protein. The sample lists about 23,000 distinct CDR3 sequences; 30% were seen once. The specimen sequenced was tumor-infiltrating naive CD4+ T cells sorted from the breast tumor. Receptor source: a female donor with breast cancer. CDR3s include the opening cysteine and the closing phenylalanine or tryptophan. D genes are given only for firm matches. Rows may omit the clone size; those that give it use once, few, many or a size class.

clone_size | j_call | d_call | v_call | cdr3_nt | cdr3_aa
NA | TRBJ2-7 | TRBD1 | TRBV5-1 | TGCGCCAGCAGCTCCTGGACAGGTATGGTCTACGAGCAGTACTTC | CASSSWTGMVYEQYF
NA | TRBJ2-7 | TRBD2 | TRBV20-1 | TGCAGTGCTAGACTAGCGGGTTCCTACGAGCAGTACTTC | CSARLAGSYEQYF
many | TRBJ2-5 | TRBD2 | TRBV13 | TGTGCCAGCAGCTTTGGCGGGGGGGCCAGCCAAGAGACCCAGTACTTC | CASSFGGGASQETQYF
few | TRBJ1-2 | NA | TRBV11-2 | TGTGCCAGCAGCCCGAGCGGGTGGTGGGATAACTATGGCTACACCTTC | CASSPSGWWDNYGYTF
medium-sized | TRBJ2-5 | NA | TRBV20-1 | TGCAGTGCTAGAGATTTGAGACAGGCTCAAGAGACCCAGTACTTC | CSARDLRQAQETQYF
NA | TRBJ2-4 | NA | TRBV7-2 | TGTGCCAGCAGCTTTAGTTCTAGCGAGGGGAACATTCAGTACTTC | CASSFSSSEGNIQYF
medium-sized | TRBJ2-1 | TRBD2 | TRBV9 | TGTGCCAGCAGCGTTGAGCTAGCGGGATTGGGTGAGCAGTTCTTC | CASSVELAGLGEQFF
few | TRBJ1-6 | NA | TRBV6-5 | TGTGCCAGCAGTTACGACAGTAATTCACCCCTCCACTTT | CASSYDSNSPLHF
medium-sized | TRBJ1-5 | NA | TRBV6-6 | TGTGCCAGCAGTTACTATTCAGGGTTGAGCAATCAGCCCCAGCATTTT | CASSYYSGLSNQPQHF
NA | TRBJ2-5 | NA | TRBV25-1 | TGTGCCAGCAGTGGGGCCTCGGCGGGGGAGACCCAGTACTTC | CASSGASAGETQYF
NA | TRBJ2-1 | TRBD2 | TRBV4-2 | TGTGCCAGCAGCCAAGTCAAGGGAGGGATAAATGAGCAGTTCTTC | CASSQVKGGINEQFF
NA | TRBJ1-6 | NA | TRBV6-1 | TGTGCCAGCGTTGGAGCCGCAGGGTCACCCCTCCACTTT | CASVGAAGSPLHF
few | TRBJ2-4 | NA | TRBV4-1 | TGCGCCAGCAGCCCTGGGCCTGCAAACATTCAGTACTTC | CASSPGPANIQYF
few | TRBJ2-2 | NA | TRBV30 | TGTGCCTGGAGAGCGGGTAGGGCAATCAACACCGGGGAGCTGTTTTTT | CAWRAGRAINTGELFF
many | TRBJ2-1 | TRBD2 | TRBV3-1 | TGTGCCAGCGAGGGACTAGCTAACAATGAGCAGTTCTTC | CASEGLANNEQFF
medium-sized | TRBJ2-6 | NA | TRBV6-5 | TGTGCCAGCAGTTACGACAGCTCTGGGGCCAACGTCCTGACTTTC | CASSYDSSGANVLTF
medium-sized | TRBJ1-1 | NA | TRBV5-1 | TGCGCCAGCAGCTTGGCCGGGGCCCCCAGACCTGAAGCTTTCTTT | CASSLAGAPRPEAFF
medium-sized | TRBJ1-2 | TRBD1 | TRBV6-6 | TGTGCCAGCAGTTACTCGCTTCCAGGGGGCGGTCAGGCTCCTGGCTACACCTTC | CASSYSLPGGGQAPGYTF
NA | TRBJ1-4 | NA | TRBV6-9 | TGTGCCAGCAGTTTCGGGATGGGGGGTGAAAAACTGTTTTTT | CASSFGMGGEKLFF
medium-sized | TRBJ1-1 | NA | TRBV20-1 | TGCAGTGCCCCGGGACGTATGAACACTGAAGCTTTCTTT | CSAPGRMNTEAFF
few | TRBJ2-3 | NA | TRBV5-1 | TGCGCCAGCAGCACTAGCACAGATACGCAGTATTTT | CASSTSTDTQYF
medium-sized | TRBJ2-5 | NA | TRBV7-6 | TGTGCCAGCAGCTTAGGTCTGCGAGAGACCCAGTACTTC | CASSLGLRETQYF
few | TRBJ2-3 | TRBD2 | TRBV5-1 | TGCGCCAGCAGCTTAGTTGGGACTATCCCAGATACGCAGTATTTT | CASSLVGTIPDTQYF
NA | TRBJ2-7 | TRBD1 | TRBV7-3 | TGTGCCAGCAGTCGCCTCCCGGGACAGGGGGACGAGCAGTACTTC | CASSRLPGQGDEQYF
NA | TRBJ2-3 | TRBD2 | TRBV19 | TGTGCCACCGGGACTAGCGGCGCAGATACGCAGTATTTT | CATGTSGADTQYF
many | TRBJ2-7 | NA | TRBV6-5 | TGTGCCAGCAGTTATCGCAGGGGCTCCTACGAGCAGTACTTC | CASSYRRGSYEQYF
NA | TRBJ2-7 | TRBD2 | TRBV6-5 | TGTGCCGGCAGACTCGGGAGGGGGAGCGAGCAGTACTTC | CAGRLGRGSEQYF
few | TRBJ1-4 | TRBD1 | TRBV6-6 | TGTGCCAGCAGTTTGGCAGGGGGGGGAGAAAAACTGTTTTTT | CASSLAGGGEKLFF
medium-sized | TRBJ2-1 | TRBD2 | TRBV6-5 | TGTGCCAGCAGTTACTCCACTAGCGGGATTAGGTACAATGAGCAGTTCTTC | CASSYSTSGIRYNEQFF
few | TRBJ2-3 | TRBD2 | TRBV6-1 | TGCGCCAGCAGTGGCACTAGCGCAGTCGCCTTGACGCCAGATACGCAGTATTTT | CASSGTSAVALTPDTQYF
NA | TRBJ1-2 | TRBD1 | TRBV4-1 | TGCGCCAGCAGCCAAGCAGCACAGGGGGCGCGAGGCTACACCTTC | CASSQAAQGARGYTF
many | TRBJ1-5 | NA | TRBV24-1 | TGTGCCACCAGTGATTCCGGTTCTTTCGGGAGCCGGCCCCAGCATTTT | CATSDSGSFGSRPQHF
few | TRBJ1-5 | NA | TRBV3-1 | TGTGCCAGCAGCCGGGGAGGCAATCAGCCCCAGCATTTT | CASSRGGNQPQHF
medium-sized | TRBJ2-1 | NA | TRBV11-2 | TGTGCCAGCAGCTTCCAGCGGAGCTCCTACAATGAGCAGTTCTTC | CASSFQRSSYNEQFF
NA | TRBJ1-2 | NA | TRBV18 | TGTGCCGGCTCACCCGGGGGGACGGCTATGAACTATGGCTACACCTTC | CAGSPGGTAMNYGYTF
NA | TRBJ2-5 | NA | TRBV7-9 | TGTGCTAGCAGCTTGGGGTCTTCAGGGGAGAAAGAGACCCAGTACTTC | CASSLGSSGEKETQYF
NA | TRBJ2-1 | NA | TRBV10-3 | TGTGCCATGGGACTGGGAGGCCACAATGAGCAGTTCTTC | CAMGLGGHNEQFF
NA | TRBJ2-1 | TRBD2 | TRBV15 | TGTGCCACCAGTAGAGATATAGGGGAGGGGTACAATGAGCAGTTCTTC | CATSRDIGEGYNEQFF
NA | TRBJ1-5 | NA | TRBV5-1 | TGCGCCAGCAGGGAGTCAGGGCGGGCCAATCAGCCCCAGCATTTT | CASRESGRANQPQHF
NA | TRBJ2-3 | TRBD2 | TRBV5-1 | TGCGCCAGCAGCTTGAGGCTAGCGGAATCGAGCACAGATACGCGGTATTTT | CASSLRLAESSTDTRYF
many | TRBJ1-5 | NA | TRBV12-3/TRBV12-4 | TGTGCCAGCTCAAGCATACAGAACAATCAGCCCCAGCATTTT | CASSSIQNNQPQHF
many | TRBJ1-3 | TRBD1 | TRBV6-6 | TGTGCCAGCAGTTATAACAGGGGGCCTGGAAACACCATATATTTT | CASSYNRGPGNTIYF
NA | TRBJ2-7 | TRBD2 | TRBV13 | TGTGCCAGCAGCGGCCTAACCGGGACTAGCGGGAGGGCCGGTGAGCAGTACTTC | CASSGLTGTSGRAGEQYF
medium-sized | TRBJ1-1 | NA | TRBV13 | TGTGCCAGCACCGACCGACAGCTAAACACTGAAGCTTTCTTT | CASTDRQLNTEAFF
many | TRBJ2-7 | NA | TRBV29-1 | TGCAGCGTGGATTCCGGCCTACTGGGGCACGAGCAGTACTTC | CSVDSGLLGHEQYF
many | TRBJ2-7 | NA | TRBV5-1 | TGCGCCAGCAGCTTGGCACCACAGGGTTCCTACGAGCAGTACTTC | CASSLAPQGSYEQYF
NA | TRBJ2-1 | TRBD2 | TRBV7-2 | TGTGCCAGCAGCTTAGCCGCTAGCGGGAGTCTCTACAATGAGCAGTTCTTC | CASSLAASGSLYNEQFF
NA | TRBJ1-1 | TRBD1 | TRBV7-9 | TGTGCCAGCAGCTTAGGAGACCGGGACAGGGGGCTAGGCACTGAAGCTTTCTTT | CASSLGDRDRGLGTEAFF
many | TRBJ2-7 | NA | TRBV15 | TGTGCCACCAGCAGAGATGGGGGGGCGAGCTCCTACGAGCAGTACTTC | CATSRDGGASSYEQYF
many | TRBJ2-5 | NA | TRBV30 | TGTGCCTGGAGTGGAGGGCAGGCAGAGACCCAGTACTTC | CAWSGGQAETQYF
many | TRBJ2-3 | TRBD2 | TRBV12-3/TRBV12-4 | TGTGCCAGCAGTTTTGGCGGGAGTAGTGATACGCAGTATTTT | CASSFGGSSDTQYF
medium-sized | TRBJ2-3 | NA | TRBV7-2 | TGTGCCAGCAGCTTCCAGTCAGTAGGGACAGATACGCAGTATTTT | CASSFQSVGTDTQYF
many | TRBJ2-1 | TRBD2 | TRBV4-1 | TGCGCCAGCAGCCAAATGCCGGGCGGGGGTTACAATGAGCAGTTCTTC | CASSQMPGGGYNEQFF
few | TRBJ2-1 | NA | TRBV20-1 | TGCAGTGCTAGTTTGCTTCAGGAGGCTGAGCAGTTCTTC | CSASLLQEAEQFF
medium-sized | TRBJ2-7 | TRBD1 | TRBV11-1 | TGTGCCAGCAGCCGGGACAGCTCCTACGAGCAGTACTTC | CASSRDSSYEQYF
NA | TRBJ1-1 | TRBD1 | TRBV7-2 | TGTGCCAGCAGCTCAAACAGGGGGCGAACTGAAGCTTTCTTT | CASSSNRGRTEAFF
many | TRBJ2-7 | TRBD2 | TRBV20-1 | TGCAGTGCTACCGGACTAGGATCCTACGAGCAGTACTTC | CSATGLGSYEQYF